This TCR beta chain was profiled in a study of T-cell memory formation after mild COVID-19. Overall study findings and caveats: Contracting clones from day 15 to 85 showed balanced CD4/CD8; later expanders favored CD4+. Researchers found some responding clones in pre-infection memory, a sign that cross-reactive memory joined. Largely, contracting CD4+ clones fell within CM and EM, and contracting CD8+ clones within EMRA. Second-wave clones reaching peak frequency on day 37 lacked confirmed SARS-CoV-2 specificity.

This clonotype was observed a few times. Its target is not known. TCRdb independently ran MiXCR on the 5' RACE reads; one entry per CDR3 protein. The sample lists about 84,000 distinct CDR3 sequences, 11% to 15% occurring once. This CDR3 comprises 15 residues. CDR1 and CDR2 (germline): SGDLS, YYNGEE. After removal of 4 bases from V and 3 bases from J, the junction contained 10 bases not matched to a gene. This receptor was obtained from an adult woman who had mild COVID-19 (a few samples of this study predate the infection). Cell type and time point are not known. The sample was PBMCs or a T cell subset sorted from them (not recorded which). The chain recombines TRBV9 with TRBJ2-7; 7 nucleotides match TRBD1. The CDR3 is CASSPFPGQYYEQYF. CDR3 DNA: TGTGCCAGCAGCCCTTTCCCGGGACAGTACTACGAGCAGTACTTC.